The source of this TCR beta chain is a study of circulating and synovial CD4+ cells in juvenile arthritis. TCRdb keeps only in-frame clones here, not all; method: immunoSEQ multiplex PCR. The data hold 30,000 to 35,000 clones, with 95% to 96% observed a single time. Findings of the study overall: CPL and bulk CD4 samples differed at least tenfold in T cell genomes. Circulating pathogenic-like lymphocytes shared a substantially higher fraction of CDR3 sequences with synovium than bulk blood. Bulk blood CD4 repertoires were more diverse than these.

The CDR3 has 18 amino acids. V lost 1 base and J 4 bases, leaving 20 bases between the germline ends. Germline assignment: CDR1 MGHRA and CDR2 YSYEKL. Concerning this clone: Its cognate antigen is unknown.

This TCR was recovered from a human donor with juvenile idiopathic arthritis. V and J are TRBV4-1 and TRBJ1-3; D possibly corresponds to TRBD1 (6 bases). Sequencing was performed on CD4+ T cells from blood. This chain's CDR3 is CASSQGRGQNFVGNTIYF. The DNA for the CDR3 is TGCGCCAGCAGCCAAGGGCGTGGACAGAATTTCGTGGGAAACACCATATATTTT.